This TCR beta chain was sequenced during a study of breast tumors, draining lymph nodes, adjacent tissues. The V gene's germline CDR1 is SGHTA and CDR2 FQGTGA. The CDR3 totals 19 residues. J lost 5 bases, V lost 2 bases, and 15 bases had no gene match. Each CDR3 protein gets one entry after TCRdb re-called the multiplex PCR reads with MiXCR. The table lists some 200,000 distinct CDR3 sequences, roughly 31% of them singletons. Samples came from axillary lymph nodes draining the breast cancer. The sequence was obtained from a female donor with breast cancer. Some clones in this sample may be carry-over from other donors' samples. The V call is TRBV7-3, the J call TRBJ1-3, with 10 bases aligning to TRBD1. The sequenced sample consisted of axillary lymph node tissue. The CDR3 protein is CASSLVNTGQGTARNTIYF. CDR3 DNA: TGTGCCAGCAGCTTAGTGAACACGGGACAGGGGACCGCGAGAAACACCATATATTTT.